These T cell receptor beta chains were read from a single sample in a study. TCRdb re-called the RT-PCR reads through MiXCR, storing one row per CDR3 protein. This table holds about 680,000 distinct CDR3 sequences, 11% to 15% found once. Material for sequencing was memory CD4+ T cells from blood. All receptors derive from a female donor in good health, serving as a healthy control. CDR3s include the opening cysteine and the closing phenylalanine or tryptophan. Each record gives: CDR3 protein, J gene, CDR3 length, V gene.

CDR3 protein: CASNDASGRVYEQFF; J gene: TRBJ2-1; CDR3 length: 15; V gene: TRBV6-2/TRBV6-3
CDR3 protein: CSASLIGQNSYNEQFF; J gene: TRBJ2-1; CDR3 length: 16; V gene: TRBV20-1
CDR3 protein: CASSYSRTGQSGSPLHF; J gene: TRBJ1-6; CDR3 length: 17; V gene: TRBV6-5
CDR3 protein: CATSLQENQPQHF; J gene: TRBJ1-5; CDR3 length: 13; V gene: TRBV24-1
CDR3 protein: CSARVNYNEQFF; J gene: TRBJ2-1; CDR3 length: 12; V gene: TRBV20-1
CDR3 protein: CSARPPLEGNYGYTF; J gene: TRBJ1-2; CDR3 length: 15; V gene: TRBV20-1
CDR3 protein: CSARDRGLFGEQYF; J gene: TRBJ2-7; CDR3 length: 14; V gene: TRBV20-1
CDR3 protein: CASSSAVSSYNEQFF; J gene: TRBJ2-1; CDR3 length: 15; V gene: TRBV12-3/TRBV12-4
CDR3 protein: CASSLVSGDDTQYF; J gene: TRBJ2-3; CDR3 length: 14; V gene: TRBV7-2
CDR3 protein: CSAGGTPPGYEQYF; J gene: TRBJ2-7; CDR3 length: 14; V gene: TRBV20-1
CDR3 protein: CASRVTGVFNSPLHF; J gene: TRBJ1-6; CDR3 length: 15; V gene: TRBV2
CDR3 protein: CSAKRDEQFF; J gene: TRBJ2-1; CDR3 length: 10; V gene: TRBV20-1
CDR3 protein: CSAARDDGYTF; J gene: TRBJ1-2; CDR3 length: 11; V gene: TRBV20-1
CDR3 protein: CASSFGLAGADEQFF; J gene: TRBJ2-1; CDR3 length: 15; V gene: TRBV7-7
CDR3 protein: CSARDRTTGANVLTF; J gene: TRBJ2-6; CDR3 length: 15; V gene: TRBV20-1
CDR3 protein: CASAGRNQPQHF; J gene: TRBJ1-5; CDR3 length: 12; V gene: TRBV19
CDR3 protein: CASRPGGNNEQFF; J gene: TRBJ2-1; CDR3 length: 13; V gene: TRBV6-5
CDR3 protein: CASSLGLAGASTDTQYF; J gene: TRBJ2-3; CDR3 length: 17; V gene: TRBV7-2
CDR3 protein: CSAILVQGYNEQFF; J gene: TRBJ2-1; CDR3 length: 14; V gene: TRBV20-1
CDR3 protein: CASSLSPVSGQAPDYGYTF; J gene: TRBJ1-2; CDR3 length: 19; V gene: TRBV7-2
CDR3 protein: CASSLGGQGRNTEAFF; J gene: TRBJ1-1; CDR3 length: 16; V gene: TRBV12-3/TRBV12-4
CDR3 protein: CSVGSMGAETQYF; J gene: TRBJ2-5; CDR3 length: 13; V gene: TRBV29-1
CDR3 protein: CASRIYNSPLHF; J gene: TRBJ1-6; CDR3 length: 12; V gene: TRBV5-6
CDR3 protein: CASSYSWSSSNEQFF; J gene: TRBJ2-1; CDR3 length: 15; V gene: TRBV6-5
CDR3 protein: CASSLYASGSQETQYF; J gene: TRBJ2-5; CDR3 length: 16; V gene: TRBV27
CDR3 protein: CSADPGQITDTQYF; J gene: TRBJ2-3; CDR3 length: 14; V gene: TRBV20-1
CDR3 protein: CASSRGHNTDTQYF; J gene: TRBJ2-3; CDR3 length: 14; V gene: TRBV6-2/TRBV6-3
CDR3 protein: CASSFAETRTGELFF; J gene: TRBJ2-2; CDR3 length: 15; V gene: TRBV5-4
CDR3 protein: CSVEGAGAYGYTF; J gene: TRBJ1-2; CDR3 length: 13; V gene: TRBV29-1
CDR3 protein: CASSPERNTEAFF; J gene: TRBJ1-1; CDR3 length: 13; V gene: TRBV11-2
CDR3 protein: CASSYSPASAGNTIYF; J gene: TRBJ1-3; CDR3 length: 16; V gene: TRBV6-5
CDR3 protein: CASSFDSPIGYTF; J gene: TRBJ1-2; CDR3 length: 13; V gene: TRBV7-2
CDR3 protein: CASSLSGSAYYEQYF; J gene: TRBJ2-7; CDR3 length: 15; V gene: TRBV7-2